Presented here are 25 T cell receptor beta chains from one specimen sequenced in a study of siplizumab effects on memory and regulatory T cells. Assay used: immunoSEQ multiplex PCR; TCRdb lists only in-frame clones, some missing. This table has 90,000 to 95,000 clones, approximately 93% appearing once. Sequencing used CD8+ T cells sorted from blood. These receptors all come from a human donor in good health.

The rearrangement uses TRBV4-1 and TRBJ2-7; 10 positions agree with TRBD1. The CDR3 has 15 amino acids. The ends lost 0 bases at V and 2 bases at J; junction bases unmatched: 1. CDR1 and CDR2 from the germline V gene are MGHRA and YSYEKL. In DNA form, the CDR3 reads TGCGCCAGCAGCCAAGACGGACAGGGGGCCTACGAGCAGTACTTC. Protein: CASSQDGQGAYEQYF.

This clone was picked up one time. Sequence at one end of the junction differs from germline and may be a read error. V usage is TRBV13 and J usage is TRBJ2-7; D gene ambiguous. The germline V gene has CDR1 PRHDT and CDR2 FYEKMQ (reference sequence). The CDR3 loop spans 14 amino acids. CDR3 region: CASSLGTVTYEQYF. The CDR3 DNA sequence: TGTGCCAGCAGCCTAGGCACAGTCACCTACGAGCAGTACTTC.

The chain has TRBV19 and TRBJ2-1, with D uncertain. The length of the CDR3 is 13 residues. Germline CDR1 is LNHDA and CDR2 is SQIVND (reference sequence). Trimming took off 3 bases at V and 3 bases at J, with 6 bases between the two ends. In DNA, the CDR3 is TGTGCCAGTAGTATGCACAGCTACAATGAGCAGTTCTTC. Translation: CASSMHSYNEQFF.

V gene TRBV6-1 combines with J gene TRBJ2-2; 8 bases line up with TRBD2. The J segment lost 5 bases and the V segment lost 3 bases, leaving 8 bases of the junction unmatched. The length of the CDR3 is 16 residues. Germline V gene sequence: CDR1 MNHNS, CDR2 SASEGT. As DNA, the CDR3 is TGTGCCAGCAGTGACCCGGGGGGACTAGTTACCGGGGAGCTGTTTTTT. Its protein product is CASSDPGGLVTGELFF.

V gene TRBV30 combines with J gene TRBJ1-1; TRBD1 might be the D (5 bases). The CDR3 length is 14 residues. The V and J ends lost 0 bases and 3 bases respectively, with 11 bases between them. Germline lookup yields CDR1 GTSNPN and CDR2 SVGIG (reference sequence). The CDR3 DNA follows: TGTGCCTGGAGTGTGTGGGGCGATGACACTGAAGCTTTCTTT. Protein product: CAWSVWGDDTEAFF.

The V gene is TRBV13, the J gene TRBJ2-7; 7 bases line up with TRBD1. The CDR3 spans 15 residues. Germline CDR1 is PRHDT and CDR2 is FYEKMQ (reference sequence). V was clipped by 5 bases and J by 0 bases; unmatched bases: 7. Here the CDR3 reads CASSVTGESSYEQYF. The CDR3 region has the DNA TGTGCCAGCAGCGTTACAGGGGAGAGCTCCTACGAGCAGTACTTC.

The rearrangement joins TRBV27 to TRBJ1-2; D is perhaps TRBD1 (5 bases). Germline CDR1 and CDR2: MNHEY and SMNVEV (reference sequence). The V and J ends lost 6 bases and 4 bases respectively, with 21 bases between them. The CDR3 contains 16 residues. Written as DNA, the CDR3 is TGTGCCAGCAGCCCCGGGGGGAACCCACCAATCTATGGCTACACCTTC. This sequence encodes CASSPGGNPPIYGYTF.

The gene calls are TRBV9 and TRBJ1-1; 9 bases align to TRBD1. Per germline, CDR1 SGDLS and CDR2 YYNGEE. Trimming at V came to 0 bases and at J to 1 base, leaving 4 bases not matched to a gene. The CDR3 extends over 16 amino acids. This CDR3 reads CASSVDGTGRNTEAFF. The CDR3 DNA is TGTGCCAGCAGCGTAGACGGGACAGGGAGGAACACTGAAGCTTTCTTT. The full variable domain, in which reference TRBV9 and TRBJ1-1 provide the parts outside the CDR3, is DSGVTQTPKHLITATGQRVTLRCSPRSGDLSVYWYQQSLDQGLQFLIQYYNGEERAKGNILERFSAQQFPDLHSELNLSSLELGDSALYFCASSVDGTGRNTEAFFGQGTRLTVV.

CDR3 loop: CSASFQGDEYF. The DNA for the CDR3 is TGCAGTGCTAGCTTTCAGGGGGACGAGTACTTC. V is TRBV20-1 and J is TRBJ2-7; 7 positions match TRBD1. The germline gives CDR1 DFQATT, CDR2 SNEGSKA (reference sequence). J lost 11 bases, V lost 3 bases, and 7 bases had no gene match. There are 11 residues in the CDR3.

The DNA of the CDR3 is TGTGCCAGTAGTCTAACAGGACTAGCGGGTCGCACCGGGGAGCTGTTTTTT. It translates to CASSLTGLAGRTGELFF. The chain joins TRBV19 to TRBJ2-2, with 11 bases lining up with TRBD2. The germline V gene encodes CDR1 LNHDA and CDR2 SQIVND (reference sequence). This CDR3 has 17 amino acids. Germline trimming cut 5 bases from V and 4 bases from J; bases unmatched to any gene: 9.

V gene TRBV11-2 combines with J gene TRBJ2-7; 10 nucleotides align to TRBD1. Losses at the gene ends were 4 bases for V and 2 bases for J; bases not matched to a gene: 8. CDR1 and CDR2 (germline): SGHAT, FQNNGV. There are 16 residues in the CDR3. The CDR3 here is CASSYYGGTGAYEQYF. CDR3 coding DNA: TGTGCCAGCAGCTATTATGGCGGGACAGGGGCCTACGAGCAGTACTTC.

V gene TRBV29-1 combines with J gene TRBJ2-7, with a tentative D call TRBD2 (5 bases). Looked up from germline, CDR1 is SQVTM and CDR2 is ANQGSEA. Trimming removed 0 bases at V and 3 bases at J, with 15 bases between. The CDR3 totals 15 residues. As DNA, the CDR3 is TGCAGCGTTGAAGATTGGGGTGGGGAGTTCTACGAGCAGTACTTC. Amino acids: CSVEDWGGEFYEQYF.

This clone was detected only once. CDR3 in amino acids: CASSDRTGSYEKLFF. DNA for the CDR3: TGTGCCAGCAGCGACAGGACAGGGTCTTATGAAAAACTGTTTTTT. The chain joins TRBV7-9 to TRBJ1-4, with 8 bases that match TRBD1. The trim removed 5 bases at V and 6 bases at J, leaving 8 bases unmatched. This CDR3 has 15 residues. From germline, CDR1 is SEHNR and CDR2 FQNEAQ (reference sequence). Full variable domain (missing parts from reference TRBV7-9 and TRBJ1-4): DTGVSQNPRHKITKRGQNVTFRCDPISEHNRLYWYRQTLGQGPEFLTYFQNEAQLEKSRLLSDRFSAERPKGSFSTLEIQRTEQGDSAMYLCASSDRTGSYEKLFFGSGTQLSVL.

J is TRBJ1-2 and V is TRBV19; the match to TRBD1 covers 8 bases. The J segment lost 3 bases and the V segment lost 3 bases, leaving 12 bases of the junction unmatched. The germline gives CDR1 LNHDA, CDR2 SQIVND (reference sequence). The CDR3 consists of 17 residues. The DNA of the CDR3 is TGTGCCAGTAGTATCACCGGGACAGGACATGCCTACTATGGCTACACCTTC. Encoded protein: CASSITGTGHAYYGYTF. The whole variable domain, filled in from reference TRBV19 and TRBJ1-2, reads DGGITQSPKYLFRKEGQNVTLSCEQNLNHDAMYWYRQDPGQGLRLIYYSQIVNDFQKGDIAEGYSVSREKKESFPLTVTSAQKNPTAFYLCASSITGTGHAYYGYTFGSGTRLTVV.

V gene TRBV5-1 combines with J gene TRBJ2-3; D is unclear. CDR1 SGHRS and CDR2 YFSETQ come from the germline V gene. V dropped 2 bases and J dropped 0 bases, with 10 bases sitting between them. This CDR3 is built from 15 residues. CDR3 amino acids: CASSFGLSSTDTQYF. The CDR3 bases are TGCGCCAGCAGCTTCGGGCTGTCTAGCACAGATACGCAGTATTTT.

J is TRBJ1-1 and V is TRBV11-3; no definite D call. This CDR3 region has 11 residues. Germline V CDR1 and CDR2: SGHNT, YENEEA. V dropped 7 bases and J dropped 1 base, with 4 bases sitting between them. In nucleotides, the CDR3 is TGTGCCAGCACGGAGAACACTGAAGCTTTCTTT. This sequence encodes CASTENTEAFF.

This rearrangement joins TRBV19 to TRBJ2-7; 7 bases align to TRBD2. The CDR3 spans 15 residues. Germline lookup yields CDR1 LNHDA and CDR2 SQIVND (reference sequence). After removal of 4 bases from V and 0 bases from J, the junction contained 6 bases not matched to a gene. CDR3 region: CASSKERDSSYEQYF. In DNA, the CDR3 is TGTGCCAGTAGTAAAGAGCGGGATTCCTCCTACGAGCAGTACTTC. Drawing the rest from reference TRBV19 and TRBJ2-7, the complete variable domain is DGGITQSPKYLFRKEGQNVTLSCEQNLNHDAMYWYRQDPGQGLRLIYYSQIVNDFQKGDIAEGYSVSREKKESFPLTVTSAQKNPTAFYLCASSKERDSSYEQYFGPGTRLTVT.

The gene calls are TRBV27 and TRBJ1-1; D perhaps matches TRBD1 (5 bases). Germline values: CDR1 MNHEY, CDR2 SMNVEV (reference sequence). V shed 3 bases and J shed 7 bases, with 9 bases lying between them. This CDR3 has 12 residues. Here the CDR3 reads CASSLGGGEAFF. The CDR3 DNA sequence: TGTGCCAGCAGTTTGGGGGGGGGTGAAGCTTTCTTT.

The chain employs TRBV6-5 and TRBJ1-5; 8 bases are shared with TRBD1. The CDR3 is 14 residues long. Looked up from germline, CDR1 is MNHEY and CDR2 is SVGAGI. The V and J ends lost 5 bases and 6 bases, in that order; junction bases with no gene match: 6. DNA for the CDR3: TGTGCCAGCAGTCCAGACAGGGGTATTCAGCCCCAGCATTTT. Translating it yields CASSPDRGIQPQHF.

V and J are TRBV11-3 and TRBJ1-5; unclear D gene. V was trimmed by 1 base and J by 1 base, leaving 2 bases between them. Germline CDR1 reads SGHNT; CDR2 reads YENEEA. There are 13 residues in the CDR3. The CDR3 is CASSLASNQPQHF. The CDR3 nucleotides are TGTGCCAGCAGCTTAGCCAGCAATCAGCCCCAGCATTTT.

This rearrangement joins TRBV9 to TRBJ2-2; 8 nucleotides match TRBD2. Unmatched junction bases numbered 5, after V lost 0 bases and J lost 7 bases. The CDR3 is 15 amino acids. Germline V CDR1 and CDR2: SGDLS, YYNGEE. CDR3 nucleotide sequence: TGTGCCAGCAGCGTAGCGGGAGGGTATCACGGGGAGCTGTTTTTT. Translating it yields CASSVAGGYHGELFF.

The chain employs TRBV2 and TRBJ1-1; D gene uncertain. V lost 4 bases and J 2 bases, leaving 11 bases between the germline ends. The CDR3 is 14 amino acids. Germline V CDR1 and CDR2: SNHLY, FYNNEI. The DNA for the CDR3 is TGTGCCAGCAGTGGTTGGCACTATAACACTGAAGCTTTCTTT. This gives the protein CASSGWHYNTEAFF. The whole variable domain, filled in from reference TRBV2 and TRBJ1-1, reads EPEVTQTPSHQVTQMGQEVILRCVPISNHLYFYWYRQILGQKVEFLVSFYNNEISEKSEIFDDQFSVERPDGSNFTLKIRSTKLEDSAMYFCASSGWHYNTEAFFGQGTRLTVV.

The V call is TRBV5-5, the J call TRBJ2-7, with D possibly matching TRBD2 (6 bases). Germline V gene sequence: CDR1 SGHKS, CDR2 YYEKEE (reference sequence). Trimming pared 4 bases from V and 4 bases from J, leaving 12 bases between. The CDR3 runs 13 residues. The CDR3 reads CASSEHSGYEQYF. The CDR3 DNA is TGTGCCAGCAGCGAACATAGCGGTTACGAGCAGTACTTC.

This chain uses TRBV4-1 with TRBJ2-3; TRBD2 might be the D (7 bases). Germline assignment: CDR1 MGHRA and CDR2 YSYEKL. V lost 1 base and J lost 1, with 12 bases in between. The CDR3 spans 16 residues. This CDR3 is CASSQVGGRGTDTQYF. Here the CDR3 DNA reads TGCGCCAGCAGCCAAGTCGGGGGGCGAGGCACAGATACGCAGTATTTT.

This clone was counted a single time. V gene TRBV27 combines with J gene TRBJ1-3, with D unclear. Trimming took off 2 bases at V and 1 base at J, with 9 bases between the two ends. The CDR3 has 15 amino acids. Per the germline V gene, CDR1 is MNHEY and CDR2 is SMNVEV (reference sequence). CDR3 in amino acids: CASSLTRSSGNTIYF. The CDR3 DNA reads as TGTGCCAGCAGTTTAACGAGGTCTTCTGGAAACACCATATATTTT.